The next 21 T cell receptor beta chains were all read from a single sample in a study of breast tumors, draining lymph nodes, adjacent tissues. Breast cancer patients provided tissue from their axillary draining lymph nodes. TCRdb re-called the multiplex PCR reads with MiXCR, one entry per CDR3 protein. Of 100,000 or so distinct CDR3 sequences listed, over 20% are singletons. Sequenced sample: axillary lymph node tissue. These receptors were taken from a female donor with breast cancer. Some clones in this sample may be carry-over from other donors' samples.

This clonotype was observed a few times. The V gene is TRBV6-1, the J gene TRBJ1-5, with 9 positions matching TRBD1. The CDR3 is 14 residues long. V shed 7 bases, J shed 3 bases, and the junction held 4 bases outside the gene matches. Germline CDR1 and CDR2: MNHNS and SASEGT. Here the CDR3 reads CASNWDRANQPQHF. CDR3 DNA: TGTGCCAGCAACTGGGACAGGGCCAATCAGCCCCAGCATTTT.

At least ten counts were recorded for this clonotype. V usage is TRBV7-9 and J usage is TRBJ2-1, with D possibly being TRBD2 (6 bases). V was cut by 5 bases and J by 4 bases, with 18 bases left in between. The germline V gene encodes CDR1 SEHNR and CDR2 FQNEAQ (reference sequence). This CDR3 spans 16 amino acids. CDR3 bases: TGTGCCAGCAGCCAGATAGCGGAAATCCGATACAATGAGCAGTTCTTC. Its translation: CASSQIAEIRYNEQFF.

This clonotype was recorded many times. This chain links TRBV5-4 with TRBJ2-5; TRBD2 agrees at 9 bases. CDR3 length: 16 amino acids. J gave up 2 bases and V 0 bases, and 5 bases lay outside the gene matches. Per germline, CDR1 SGHNT and CDR2 YYREEE (reference sequence). The CDR3 region is CASSLDLAGWQETQYF. The CDR3, as DNA: TGTGCCAGCAGCTTGGATCTAGCGGGGTGGCAAGAGACCCAGTACTTC.

Judged by abundance, this clonotype is medium-sized. V and J are TRBV12-3 or TRBV12-4 and TRBJ2-1; no clear D. The CDR3 runs to 14 residues. V was trimmed by 5 bases and J by 1 base, leaving 9 bases between them. CDR3 coding DNA: TGTGCCAGCAGTCTTTTGACTTCCTACAATGAGCAGTTCTTC. Translated, it gives CASSLLTSYNEQFF.

This clonotype was picked up many times. This rearrangement joins TRBV20-1 to TRBJ2-7; tentatively, D is TRBD2 (6 bases). Trimming shortened V by 3 bases and J by 7 bases, and 13 bases separated the two germline ends. In germline, CDR1 is DFQATT, CDR2 SNEGSKA (reference sequence). CDR3 length equals 12 residues. This chain's CDR3 is CSAREGPKEQYF. The DNA of the CDR3 is TGCAGTGCTAGGGAGGGACCAAAGGAGCAGTACTTC.

This clonotype has ten or more counts. CDR3 coding DNA: TGTGCCAGCAGCTCATTAGGGACAGGGGTCTACGAGCAGTACTTC. This sequence encodes CASSSLGTGVYEQYF. The chain recombines TRBV5-5 with TRBJ2-7; 10 bases map to TRBD1. CDR3 length: 15 amino acids. Germline trimming cut 3 bases from V and 3 bases from J; bases unmatched to any gene: 6. Germline assignment: CDR1 SGHKS and CDR2 YYEKEE (reference sequence).

Many counts were recorded for this clonotype. The chain recombines TRBV5-1 with TRBJ2-7; 9 bases agree with TRBD1. CDR3 length: 14 residues. Trimming removed 1 base from V and 5 bases from J; junction bases left unmatched: 4. Per germline, CDR1 SGHRS and CDR2 YFSETQ. The DNA for the CDR3 is TGCGCCAGCAGCTTGACGACAGGGGGGGACGAGCAGTACTTC. Its translation: CASSLTTGGDEQYF.

This clonotype was detected ten times or more. The V gene is TRBV15, the J gene TRBJ1-2; tentative D call: TRBD1 (5 bases). The CDR3 length is 14 residues. Trimming left V 3 bases short and J 5 bases short, with 13 bases between. From germline, CDR1 is LNHNV and CDR2 YYDKDF (reference sequence). CDR3 in amino acids: CATSRAGFSYGYTF. For the CDR3, the DNA is TGTGCCACCAGCAGGGCAGGGTTCAGTTATGGCTACACCTTC.

This clonotype has a count of ten or more. This rearrangement joins TRBV19 to TRBJ2-5; TRBD1 or TRBD2 may be the D gene (5 bases each). CDR1 is LNHDA and CDR2 is SQIVND in the germline V gene (reference sequence). The CDR3 has 13 amino acids. Trimming left V 5 bases short and J 2 bases short, with 9 bases between. Written as DNA, the CDR3 is TGTGCCAGTAGTGGGACGGCTCAAGAGACCCAGTACTTC. Encoded protein: CASSGTAQETQYF.

This clonotype appeared many times. The chain combines TRBV6-5 with TRBJ2-1, with TRBD2 identical over 13 bases. The germline V gene has CDR1 MNHEY and CDR2 SVGAGI. This CDR3 is built from 14 residues. Trimming at V came to 5 bases and at J to 12 bases, leaving 7 bases not matched to a gene. Here the CDR3 DNA reads TGTGCCAGCAGTCGGACTAGCGGGAGTCAAGGGCAGTTCTTC. Protein sequence: CASSRTSGSQGQFF.

This clonotype has a handful of counts. This rearrangement joins TRBV27 to TRBJ2-1; the D gene is possibly TRBD2 (6 bases). The V gene's germline CDR1 is MNHEY and CDR2 SMNVEV (reference sequence). V lost 8 bases and J lost 3, with 11 bases in between. The CDR3 is 13 amino acids. CDR3 in amino acids: CASRSGFYNEQFF. DNA for the CDR3: TGTGCCAGCCGGAGCGGGTTCTACAATGAGCAGTTCTTC.

The genes are TRBV20-1 and TRBJ2-7; 11 nucleotides match TRBD2. Unmatched junction bases numbered 2, after V lost 3 bases and J lost 1 base. CDR1 and CDR2 (germline): DFQATT, SNEGSKA (reference sequence). This CDR3 region has 14 residues. The CDR3 coding sequence is TGCAGTGCTAGGTTAGCGGGGGGGTCCTACGAGCAGTACTTC. Its protein is CSARLAGGSYEQYF.

On this clonotype itself: One end of the junction fails to match germline, which may point to a read error. The V and J genes are TRBV20-1 and TRBJ1-1; TRBD1 matches 10 bases. Germline V gene data show CDR1 as DFQATT and CDR2 as SNEGSKA (reference sequence). The CDR3 has 14 residues. CDR3 bases: TGCAGTGCCAGAGACGACAGGGGGCACACTGAAGCTTTCTTT. Its protein product is CSARDDRGHTEAFF.

A remark on this clonotype: This may come from a read error, since a much larger clone is one base off. The chain recombines TRBV2 with TRBJ1-5; unclear D gene. The CDR3 has 14 residues. Germline lookup yields CDR1 SNHLY and CDR2 FYNNEI. The V end was cut by 4 bases, the J end by 5 bases, with 12 bases between. In nucleotides, the CDR3 is TGTGCCAGCAGTGTAAGGGAACTGGATCAGCCCCAGCATTTT. Translating gives CASSVRELDQPQHF.

This clonotype occurred many times. The genes are TRBV16 and TRBJ1-5, with D unresolved. V dropped 0 bases and J dropped 1 base, with 1 base sitting between them. This CDR3 spans 13 amino acids. CDR1 and CDR2 (germline): KGHSY, FQNENV. The CDR3: CASSQSSNQPQHF. CDR3 nucleotides: TGTGCCAGCAGCCAATCAAGCAATCAGCCCCAGCATTTT.

This clonotype was counted ten times or more. This chain uses TRBV6-5 with TRBJ1-6; D might be TRBD1 (5 bases). Per germline, CDR1 MNHEY and CDR2 SVGAGI. The CDR3 extends over 16 amino acids. The V and J ends lost 0 bases and 7 bases respectively, with 13 bases between them. CDR3 sequence reads: CASSYSMGGSNSPLHF. The CDR3 DNA sequence: TGTGCCAGCAGTTACTCGATGGGGGGAAGCAATTCACCCCTCCACTTT.

The J gene is TRBJ2-7, the V gene TRBV30, with 9 bases aligning to TRBD1. CDR3 length: 16 residues. Looked up from germline, CDR1 is GTSNPN and CDR2 is SVGIG (reference sequence). Trimming took 7 bases from V and 5 from J; bases not matched to a gene: 18. The CDR3, as DNA: TGTGCCTACCAACTACAGGGGGCTAATCGTCCCCACGAGCAGTACTTC. Encoded protein: CAYQLQGANRPHEQYF.

With respect to this clonotype: One base away lies a much larger clone, so this may be a sequencing read error. The chain carries TRBV12-3 or TRBV12-4 and TRBJ2-7; D remains ambiguous. The CDR3 runs to 12 residues. CDR3 nucleotide sequence: TGTGCCTGCAGTCTAAAGGGCTACGAGCAGTACTTC. It specifies CACSLKGYEQYF.

This clonotype has at least ten counts. This rearrangement joins TRBV7-9 to TRBJ2-5; D unclear. The V gene's germline CDR1 is SEHNR and CDR2 FQNEAQ (reference sequence). The CDR3 sequence is 13 residues long. Trimming pared 3 bases from V and 4 bases from J, leaving 9 bases between. CDR3 region: CASSLNSLETQYF. The CDR3 region has the DNA TGTGCCAGCAGCTTGAACAGTTTAGAGACCCAGTACTTC.

This clonotype showed up many times. The V gene is TRBV5-1, the J gene TRBJ1-3; 10 bases line up with TRBD1. Germline values: CDR1 SGHRS, CDR2 YFSETQ. The CDR3 extends over 16 amino acids. V was clipped by 4 bases and J by 7 bases; unmatched bases: 11. CDR3: CASSIAPGQGLNTIYF. In DNA, the CDR3 is TGCGCCAGCAGCATAGCGCCGGGACAGGGGCTGAACACCATATATTTT.

This clonotype was seen at least ten times. For the CDR3, the DNA is TGTGCCAGCGGCCCTCCCGTTGGGGATGGCTACACCTTC. Amino acids: CASGPPVGDGYTF. J is TRBJ1-2 and V is TRBV28; no definite D call. Trimming cost V 8 bases and J 6 bases, with 16 bases left between them. This CDR3 is 13 amino acids long. Germline V gene sequence: CDR1 MDHEN, CDR2 SYDVKM.